This TCR beta chain derives from a study of T cells in localized non-small cell lung cancer. Findings and limits, study-wide: There were a median 57 of the top 100 tumor clones appearing in adjacent lung. T cell clonality was highest in uninvolved adjacent lung, above tumor. Blood T cell density predicted longer survival; adjacent-lung clonality, shorter.

About this clone: The antigen remains unidentified.

V dropped 9 bases and J dropped 8; count of bases not matched to a gene: 12. Germline V gene data show CDR1 as MNHEY and CDR2 as SVGAGI. The CDR3 totals 15 residues. Measured with immunoSEQ multiplex PCR; TCRdb has only the in-frame clones, and not every one. The repertoire has about 24,000 clones, 75% to 90% of them found once; the top ten carry about a fifth. This sequence joins TRBV6-5 and TRBJ2-1, with TRBD1 matching 11 bases. The specimen comprised peripheral blood, sampled before any cancer treatment. This TCR was recovered from a man between 40 and 70 years old with stage I squamous cell lung carcinoma. CDR3 bases: TGTGCCAGTCAAACGGTGGCGGGACAGGGGGATGAGCAGTTCTTC. Protein: CASQTVAGQGDEQFF.